This entry lists 14 T cell receptor beta chains sequenced from one sample in a study of cytomegalovirus exposure and HLA in healthy donors (dated by TCRdb to about 2017). Receptor amplification or capture employed the immunoSEQ multiplex PCR assay. A mixture of 60 forward primers for TCR Vbeta segments and 13 reverse primers for TCR Jbeta segments was used in the multiplex PCR. Here the immuneACCESS table is served through TCRdb, limited to in-frame sequences with V and J called. Missing clones are a known gap in these copies; in checked studies unresolved V genes cover under half, and the rest lacks a known reason. Across this sample there are 150,000 or so clones, with over 65% seen only once. The ten largest make up approximately 4% of the sample. Sequenced sample: PBMCs. These receptors were taken from a woman aged 40 to 50 in good health and CMV-seronegative.

This clone occurred a few times. V gene TRBV7-9 combines with J gene TRBJ1-5, with D uncertain. The V end was cut by 1 base, the J end by 0 bases, with 13 bases between. The CDR3 spans 17 residues. The V gene's germline CDR1 is SEHNR and CDR2 FQNEAQ (reference sequence). The CDR3 protein is CASSLVLTGFSNQPQHF. The CDR3 DNA sequence: TGTGCCAGCAGCTTAGTCCTAACGGGTTTTAGCAATCAGCCCCAGCATTTT.

The chain uses TRBV6-1 and TRBJ2-7; D possibly corresponds to TRBD2 (5 bases). V was cut by 8 bases and J by 4 bases, with 12 bases left in between. Germline V gene lookup returns CDR1 MNHNS and CDR2 SASEGT. CDR3 size: 12 residues. CDR3: CASLDRGYEQYF. DNA for the CDR3: TGTGCCAGCCTTGATCGGGGTTACGAGCAGTACTTC.

This chain connects TRBV7-8 to TRBJ1-1; 7 nucleotides align to TRBD1. Unmatched junction bases numbered 13, after V lost 5 bases and J lost 4 bases. The germline CDR1 and CDR2 sequences are SGHVS and FQNEAQ. The CDR3 length is 16 residues. For the CDR3, the DNA is TGTGCCAGCAGCCCCTCCGAGAGGGGGCTCGGCACTGAAGCTTTCTTT. Protein: CASSPSERGLGTEAFF.

This clone was recorded once. This chain uses TRBV25-1 with TRBJ1-2, with 9 nucleotides matching TRBD1. This CDR3 has 16 amino acids. J lost 6 bases, V lost 4 bases, and 12 bases had no gene match. The germline V gene has CDR1 MGHDK and CDR2 SYGVNS. The CDR3 bases are TGTGCCAGCAGTGCAATTGGGAGGACAGGGGAGGATGGCTACACCTTC. Its protein product is CASSAIGRTGEDGYTF.

The sample holds a few counts of this clone. The chain employs TRBV9 and TRBJ1-3; D might be TRBD1 (6 bases). The CDR3 contains 16 residues. Germline CDR1 reads SGDLS; CDR2 reads YYNGEE. V lost 4 bases to trimming and J lost 1 base, with 15 bases between them. The DNA of the CDR3 is TGTGCCAGCAGCCGACAGGCGGATGAGTCTGGAAACACCATATATTTT. Its protein product is CASSRQADESGNTIYF.

The rearrangement uses TRBV13 and TRBJ2-4; TRBD2 is a possible D gene (6 bases). The CDR3 is 15 residues long. V dropped 3 bases and J dropped 0 bases, with 9 bases sitting between them. Germline-derived CDR1 and CDR2 are PRHDT and FYEKMQ (reference sequence). CDR3 bases: TGTGCCAGCAGCTTGGAGGGTACAGCCAAAAACATTCAGTACTTC. It specifies CASSLEGTAKNIQYF.

V gene TRBV4-2 combines with J gene TRBJ2-5; D is possibly TRBD2 (5 bases). V shed 3 bases and J shed 4 bases, with 9 bases lying between them. CDR3 length equals 13 residues. From germline, CDR1 is LGHNA and CDR2 YNFKEQ. In nucleotides, the CDR3 is TGTGCCAGCAGCCAGGTGGCGGGAGAGACCCAGTACTTC. Amino acid sequence: CASSQVAGETQYF.

The chain recombines TRBV10-1 with TRBJ2-7, with 7 bases fitting TRBD1. Germline V gene data show CDR1 as WNHNN and CDR2 as SYGVQD (reference sequence). V gave up 4 bases and J gave up 2 bases; unmatched junction bases: 2. The CDR3 is 13 residues long. CDR3 DNA: TGCGCCAGCAGTGTGGGACAGACCTACGAGCAGTACTTC. This translates into CASSVGQTYEQYF.

The V gene is TRBV7-9, the J gene TRBJ2-1; weak D call: TRBD2 (5 bases). V shed 5 bases and J shed 4 bases, with 21 bases lying between them. From germline, CDR1 is SEHNR and CDR2 FQNEAQ (reference sequence). This CDR3 has 17 residues. CDR3 in amino acids: CASSPDSPGSIYNEQFF. CDR3 in DNA: TGTGCCAGCAGCCCGGACTCCCCGGGTTCCATTTACAATGAGCAGTTCTTC.

The chain combines TRBV28 with TRBJ1-5; 10 nucleotides agree with TRBD1. Germline assignment: CDR1 MDHEN and CDR2 SYDVKM. The CDR3 covers 15 residues. With V trimmed by 6 bases and J by 3 bases, 5 bases remained unmatched. This CDR3 reads CASRRTGGPNQPQHF. CDR3 bases: TGTGCCAGCAGAAGGACAGGGGGTCCCAATCAGCCCCAGCATTTT.

The chain has TRBV10-3 and TRBJ2-6; D not certain. Trimming pared 6 bases from V and 0 bases from J, leaving 21 bases between. CDR1 and CDR2 from the germline V gene are ENHRY and SYGVKD. The CDR3 contains 19 residues. The CDR3 nucleotides are TGTGCCATCAGAGGAGATTTAGACGCTCAGAGCTCTGGGGCCAACGTCCTGACTTTC. This codes for CAIRGDLDAQSSGANVLTF.

This chain uses TRBV4-1 with TRBJ2-3, with 9 bases matching TRBD1. There are 15 residues in the CDR3. V lost 2 bases and J lost 11; bases outside the gene matches: 11. CDR1 MGHRA and CDR2 YSYEKL come from the germline V gene. CDR3 DNA: TGCGCCAGCAGCCAATTAGGGACAGGGAAACGTAAGCAGTATTTT. Translating it yields CASSQLGTGKRKQYF.

The CDR3 coding sequence is TGTGCCACCCAAGCCCGGACAGGGCGGGGTGCCACTGAAGCTTTCTTT. Residues: CATQARTGRGATEAFF. This chain joins TRBV10-3 and TRBJ1-1; 8 nucleotides match TRBD1. The germline V gene has CDR1 ENHRY and CDR2 SYGVKD. J lost 4 bases, V lost 10 bases, and 17 bases had no gene match. The CDR3 length is 16 residues.

The chain has TRBV28 and TRBJ2-7; possibly TRBD1 for D (6 bases). CDR1 and CDR2 from the germline V gene are MDHEN and SYDVKM. V was clipped by 5 bases and J by 3 bases, with 8 bases between them. This CDR3 comprises 12 residues. In nucleotides, the CDR3 is TGTGCCAGCAGTAGACAGGTCTACGAGCAGTACTTC. It yields the protein CASSRQVYEQYF. The whole variable domain, remainder taken from reference TRBV28 and TRBJ2-7, is DVKVTQSSRYLVKRTGEKVFLECVQDMDHENMFWYRQDPGLGLRLIYFSYDVKMKEKGDIPEGYSVSREKKERFSLILESASTNQTSMYLCASSRQVYEQYFGPGTRLTVT.